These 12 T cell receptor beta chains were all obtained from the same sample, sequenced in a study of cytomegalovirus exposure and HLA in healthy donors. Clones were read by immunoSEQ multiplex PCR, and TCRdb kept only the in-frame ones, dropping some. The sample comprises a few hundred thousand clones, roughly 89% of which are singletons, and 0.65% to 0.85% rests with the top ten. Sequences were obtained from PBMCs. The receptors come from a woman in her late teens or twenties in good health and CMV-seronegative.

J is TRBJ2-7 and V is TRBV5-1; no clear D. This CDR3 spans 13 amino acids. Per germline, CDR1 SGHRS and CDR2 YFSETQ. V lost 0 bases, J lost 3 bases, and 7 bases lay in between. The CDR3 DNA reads TGCGCCAGCAGCTTGGGAGGATTCTACGAGCAGTACTTC. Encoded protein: CASSLGGFYEQYF.

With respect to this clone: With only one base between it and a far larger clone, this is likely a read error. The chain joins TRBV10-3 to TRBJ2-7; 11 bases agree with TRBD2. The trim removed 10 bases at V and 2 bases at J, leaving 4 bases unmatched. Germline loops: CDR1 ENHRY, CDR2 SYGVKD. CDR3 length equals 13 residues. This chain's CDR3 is CASGLAGPYEQYF. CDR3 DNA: TGTGCCAGCGGACTAGCGGGCCCCTACGAGCAGTACTTC.

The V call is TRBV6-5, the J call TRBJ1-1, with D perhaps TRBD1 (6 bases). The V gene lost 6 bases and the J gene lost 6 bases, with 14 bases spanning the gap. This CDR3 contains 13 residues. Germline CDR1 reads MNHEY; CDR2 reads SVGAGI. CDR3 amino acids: CASRNGQFSEAFF. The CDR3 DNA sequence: TGTGCCAGCAGGAACGGACAGTTTTCTGAAGCTTTCTTT.

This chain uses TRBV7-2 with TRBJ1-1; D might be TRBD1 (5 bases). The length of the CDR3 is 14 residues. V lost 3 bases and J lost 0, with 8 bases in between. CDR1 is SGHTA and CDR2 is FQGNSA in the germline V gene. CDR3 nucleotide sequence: TGTGCCAGCAGCTTGACAGCAATGAACACTGAAGCTTTCTTT. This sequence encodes CASSLTAMNTEAFF.

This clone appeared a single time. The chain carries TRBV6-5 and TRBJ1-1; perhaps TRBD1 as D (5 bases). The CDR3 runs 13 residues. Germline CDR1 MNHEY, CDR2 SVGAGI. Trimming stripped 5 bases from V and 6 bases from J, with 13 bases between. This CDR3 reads CASSPSGVSEAFF. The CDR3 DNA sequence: TGTGCCAGCAGTCCCTCGGGGGTCTCTGAAGCTTTCTTT.

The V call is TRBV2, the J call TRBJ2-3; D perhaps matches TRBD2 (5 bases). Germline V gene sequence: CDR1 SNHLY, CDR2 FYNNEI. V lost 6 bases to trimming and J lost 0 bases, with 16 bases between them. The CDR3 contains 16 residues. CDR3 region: CASSEGGPASTDTQYF. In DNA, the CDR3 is TGTGCCAGCAGCGAGGGCGGTCCCGCTAGCACAGATACGCAGTATTTT.

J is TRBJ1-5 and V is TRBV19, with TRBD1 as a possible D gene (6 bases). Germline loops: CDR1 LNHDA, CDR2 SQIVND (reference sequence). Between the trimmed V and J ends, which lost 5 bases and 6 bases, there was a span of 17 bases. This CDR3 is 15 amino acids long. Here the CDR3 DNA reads TGTGCCAGTAGTCCTCAGGCGGGGGCCGGTCAGCCCCAGCATTTT. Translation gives CASSPQAGAGQPQHF.

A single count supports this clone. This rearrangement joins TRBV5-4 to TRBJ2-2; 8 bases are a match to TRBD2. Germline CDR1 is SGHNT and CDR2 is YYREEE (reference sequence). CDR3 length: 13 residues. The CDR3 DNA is TGTGCAACCGGGACTAGGGACACCGGGGAGCTGTTTTTT. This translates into CATGTRDTGELFF.

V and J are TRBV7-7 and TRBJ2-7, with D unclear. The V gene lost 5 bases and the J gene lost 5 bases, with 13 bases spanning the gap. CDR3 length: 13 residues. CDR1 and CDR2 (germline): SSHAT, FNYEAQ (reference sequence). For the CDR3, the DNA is TGTGCCAGCAGCCCCGATCTAACTCACGAGCAGTACTTC. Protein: CASSPDLTHEQYF.

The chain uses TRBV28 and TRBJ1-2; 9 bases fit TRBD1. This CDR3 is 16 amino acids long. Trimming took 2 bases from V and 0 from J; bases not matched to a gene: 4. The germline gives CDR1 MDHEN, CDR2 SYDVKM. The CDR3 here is CASSLGTGYSNYGYTF. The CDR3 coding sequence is TGTGCCAGCAGTTTAGGGACAGGGTACTCTAACTATGGCTACACCTTC.

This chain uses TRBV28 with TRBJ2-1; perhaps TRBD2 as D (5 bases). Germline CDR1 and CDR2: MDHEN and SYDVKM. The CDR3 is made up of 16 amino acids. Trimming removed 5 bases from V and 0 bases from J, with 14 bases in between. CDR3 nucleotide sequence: TGTGCCAGCAGTCCCGGACTCATGAGCTCCTACAATGAGCAGTTCTTC. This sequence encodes CASSPGLMSSYNEQFF.

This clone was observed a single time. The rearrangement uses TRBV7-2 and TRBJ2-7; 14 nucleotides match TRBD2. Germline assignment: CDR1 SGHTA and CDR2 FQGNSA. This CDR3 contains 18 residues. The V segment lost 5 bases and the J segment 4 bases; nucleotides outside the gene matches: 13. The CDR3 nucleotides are TGTGCCAGCAGCATAGTGGGAGGACTAGCGGGAGGCGGGTACGAGCAGTACTTC. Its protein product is CASSIVGGLAGGGYEQYF.